The 27 T cell receptor beta chains given below trace back to one sample, sequenced in a study of response to subunit inactivated influenza vaccine. One entry per CDR3 protein results from TCRdb running MiXCR on the RT-PCR reads. The sample comprises 750,000 to 850,000 distinct CDR3 sequences, approximately 17% of which are singletons, and about a tenth rests with the top ten. The material was PBMCs from blood, obtained approximately 5 days after vaccination. These receptors all come from a man aged 50 to 60 who received an inactivated influenza vaccine.

The chain employs TRBV6-2 or TRBV6-3 and TRBJ1-5, with D possibly matching TRBD1 (5 bases). This CDR3 region has 14 residues. CDR1 and CDR2 (germline): MNHEY, SVGEGT. V gave up 2 bases and J gave up 0 bases, with 5 bases separating them. DNA for the CDR3: TGTGCCAGCAGTTACGACAGTAGCAATCAGCCCCAGCATTTT. Its protein product is CASSYDSSNQPQHF.

The V gene is TRBV20-1, the J gene TRBJ2-5; D may be TRBD2 (7 bases). Germline CDR1 and CDR2: DFQATT and SNEGSKA (reference sequence). This CDR3 comprises 15 residues. The germline V and J ends were trimmed by 4 bases and 2 bases, with 17 bases remaining between them. CDR3 sequence (DNA): TGCAGTGCTACCCGGGGGGCCAGAGGGCAAGAGACCCAGTACTTC. Translation gives CSATRGARGQETQYF.

This clonotype has a handful of counts. The rearrangement uses TRBV27 and TRBJ2-7; 7 bases are shared with TRBD2. CDR1 is MNHEY, CDR2 SMNVEV, per germline (reference sequence). V shed 6 bases and J 2 bases; nucleotides not matched to a gene: 7. The CDR3 runs 14 residues. CDR3 in amino acids: CASRVGGLTYEQYF. The CDR3 coding sequence is TGTGCCAGCAGGGTGGGAGGGCTAACCTACGAGCAGTACTTC.

This clonotype was seen only a few times. The rearrangement uses TRBV29-1 and TRBJ2-3; perhaps TRBD1 as D (6 bases). The CDR3 is 15 residues long. V lost 3 bases, J lost 0 bases, and 13 bases lay in between. Looked up from germline, CDR1 is SQVTM and CDR2 is ANQGSEA. The CDR3 is CSVDPGTTSTDTQYF. The CDR3 DNA reads TGCAGCGTTGACCCAGGGACAACTAGCACAGATACGCAGTATTTT.

This clonotype was counted at least ten times. The J gene is TRBJ1-1, the V gene TRBV20-1, with D unresolved. The CDR3 is 12 amino acids. CDR1 is DFQATT and CDR2 is SNEGSKA in the germline V gene (reference sequence). V was shortened by 6 bases and J by 1 base, with 9 bases between the two germline ends. The CDR3 nucleotides read TGCAGTGCCTTTTACCCGAACACTGAAGCTTTCTTT. Protein product: CSAFYPNTEAFF.

V is TRBV29-1 and J is TRBJ2-1; D uncertain. The V and J ends lost 5 bases and 8 bases respectively, with 13 bases between them. CDR1 and CDR2 (germline): SQVTM, ANQGSEA. The CDR3 totals 12 residues. The CDR3 sequence is CSVLVPGDEQFF. For the CDR3, the DNA is TGCAGCGTTCTTGTGCCTGGTGATGAGCAGTTCTTC.

The V call is TRBV6-1, the J call TRBJ2-5; a possible D gene is TRBD1 (6 bases). The V end lost 5 bases, the J end lost 4 bases, and 17 bases lay between the germline ends. The CDR3 has 15 residues. CDR1 is MNHNS and CDR2 is SASEGT in the germline V gene. In DNA form, the CDR3 reads TGTGCCAGCAGTCTGAGGGGGAGAGGGGGAGAGACCCAGTACTTC. This codes for CASSLRGRGGETQYF.

This clonotype showed up just a few times. This chain connects TRBV2 to TRBJ2-1; tentatively, D is TRBD1 (5 bases). V lost 6 bases and J lost 16, with 19 bases in between. The CDR3 is 12 residues long. From germline, CDR1 is SNHLY and CDR2 FYNNEI. The CDR3: CASRRGALTQFF. Here the CDR3 DNA reads TGTGCCAGCAGACGTGGGGCCCTGACCCAATTCTTC.

In its sample, this clonotype was seen many times. This chain uses TRBV7-9 with TRBJ2-1, with D possibly TRBD2 on 6 matching bases. The germline V gene encodes CDR1 SEHNR and CDR2 FQNEAQ (reference sequence). The ends were cut back, 5 bases at V and 0 bases at J, with 14 bases in the middle. CDR3 length equals 16 residues. CDR3 region: CASSPPGLTSYNEQFF. The CDR3 DNA reads TGTGCCAGCAGCCCACCGGGACTGACCTCCTACAATGAGCAGTTCTTC.

This clonotype was observed a few times. The chain combines TRBV12-3 or TRBV12-4 with TRBJ2-5; no clear D. The CDR3 is 13 residues long. V lost 5 bases and J lost 5, with 12 bases in between. The chain's CDR3 is CASSGSRRETQYF. In DNA, the CDR3 is TGTGCCAGCAGTGGGTCGCGACGGGAGACCCAGTACTTC.

In regard to this clonotype: No conserved phenylalanine or tryptophan ends this CDR3, so it is likely a read error. V gene TRBV27 combines with J gene TRBJ2-7; no firm D call. The germline V and J ends were trimmed by 4 bases and 5 bases, with 15 bases remaining between them. The CDR3 extends over 14 amino acids. Germline CDR1 MNHEY, CDR2 SMNVEV (reference sequence). The CDR3 spells CASSWNRAIDEQYY. In DNA, the CDR3 is TGTGCCAGCAGTTGGAACAGAGCGATCGACGAGCAGTACTAC.

This clonotype was seen a few times. The CDR3 DNA reads TGTGCCTGGAGTAGGTCCTGGAGGACTGAAGCTTTCTTT. It is translated as CAWSRSWRTEAFF. The chain is built from TRBV30 and TRBJ1-1; D gene uncertain. Germline lookup yields CDR1 GTSNPN and CDR2 SVGIG (reference sequence). Trimming shortened V by 2 bases and J by 5 bases, and 12 bases separated the two germline ends. This CDR3 is 13 amino acids long. Full variable domain (missing parts from reference TRBV30 and TRBJ1-1): SQTIHQWPATLVQPVGSPLSLECTVEGTSNPNLYWYRQAAGRGLQLLFYSVGIGQISSEVPQNLSASRPQDRQFILSSKKLLLSDSGFYLCAWSRSWRTEAFFGQGTRLTVV.

This chain links TRBV7-9 with TRBJ2-3; D is unclear. Germline V gene lookup returns CDR1 SEHNR and CDR2 FQNEAQ (reference sequence). The CDR3 runs to 14 residues. Trimming cost V 5 bases and J 2 bases, with 11 bases left between them. CDR3 DNA sequence: TGTGCCAGCAGCATGGGATCCTACACAGATACGCAGTATTTT. Translation gives CASSMGSYTDTQYF.

The chain carries TRBV15 and TRBJ2-1; 11 bases line up with TRBD2. The CDR3 is 16 residues long. Germline CDR1 LNHNV, CDR2 YYDKDF (reference sequence). V lost 1 base to trimming and J lost 2 bases; unmatched junction nucleotides: 1. The CDR3 reads CATSRALAGAYNEQFF. Written as DNA, the CDR3 is TGTGCCACCAGCAGAGCACTAGCGGGAGCCTACAATGAGCAGTTCTTC.

The chain is built from TRBV25-1 and TRBJ2-5, with 8 bases aligning to TRBD2. The germline CDR1 and CDR2 sequences are MGHDK and SYGVNS. V lost 4 bases and J lost 4; bases outside the gene matches: 11. The CDR3 covers 16 residues. DNA of the CDR3: TGTGCCAGCAGTGCCTTAGGGACTAGTAGCCCAGAGACCCAGTACTTC. This sequence encodes CASSALGTSSPETQYF. Full variable domain (rest looked up from reference TRBV25-1 and TRBJ2-5): EADIYQTPRYLVIGTGKKITLECSQTMGHDKMYWYQQDPGMELHLIHYSYGVNSTEKGDLSSESTVSRIRTEHFPLTLESARPSHTSQYLCASSALGTSSPETQYFGPGTRLLVL.

The chain employs TRBV20-1 and TRBJ2-1; 13 bases are a match to TRBD2. V was clipped by 0 bases and J by 1 base; unmatched bases: 21. The CDR3 is 23 residues long. CDR1 is DFQATT and CDR2 is SNEGSKA in the germline V gene (reference sequence). The CDR3 DNA reads as TGCAGTGCTAGAGATTTGAATTTTCCGGACGGAACTAGCGGGGGGGCTTCCTACAATGAGCAGTTCTTC. Protein: CSARDLNFPDGTSGGASYNEQFF.

The chain has TRBV10-3 and TRBJ2-5, with 7 bases fitting TRBD2. The junction had 4 bases not matched to a gene; V was cut back by 2 bases and J by 1 base. The CDR3 is made up of 15 amino acids. Germline CDR1 ENHRY, CDR2 SYGVKD. The CDR3 here is CAISEPSGGQETQYF. In DNA form, the CDR3 reads TGTGCCATCAGTGAGCCTAGCGGCGGCCAAGAGACCCAGTACTTC.

This clonotype was recorded at least ten times. The chain joins TRBV7-9 to TRBJ2-7, with D uncertain. This CDR3 has 12 residues. V was cut by 5 bases and J by 5 bases, with 10 bases left in between. Germline assignment: CDR1 SEHNR and CDR2 FQNEAQ (reference sequence). The CDR3 here is CASSGEWNEQYF. The CDR3 nucleotides are TGTGCCAGCAGCGGTGAGTGGAACGAGCAGTACTTC.

This rearrangement joins TRBV9 to TRBJ2-3; 8 bases are a match to TRBD1. From germline, CDR1 is SGDLS and CDR2 YYNGEE. V dropped 3 bases and J dropped 3; count of bases not matched to a gene: 6. The CDR3 sequence is 15 residues long. The CDR3 DNA sequence: TGTGCCAGCAGCGACCGGGACAGGTTAACAGATACGCAGTATTTT. This gives the protein CASSDRDRLTDTQYF.

This clonotype was detected a few times. The chain carries TRBV29-1 and TRBJ2-3; D not certain. The CDR3 spans 11 residues. Trimming took 6 bases from V and 5 from J, leaving 9 bases between them. Germline CDR1 SQVTM, CDR2 ANQGSEA. As DNA, the CDR3 is TGCAGCGTCATAAAAAAAGATACGCAGTATTTT. Translating gives CSVIKKDTQYF.

This clonotype was picked up a small number of times. The genes are TRBV24-1 and TRBJ1-2, with TRBD1 matching 8 bases. Germline loops: CDR1 KGHDR, CDR2 SFDVKD. The V gene end was trimmed by 11 bases and the J gene end by 2 bases; junction bases not matched to a gene: 9. This CDR3 comprises 14 residues. The CDR3 is CASAGTGLNYGYTF. DNA of the CDR3: TGTGCCAGTGCCGGGACAGGCCTCAACTATGGCTACACCTTC.

The chain links TRBV7-9 to TRBJ2-7; 7 nucleotides match TRBD1. The V gene end was trimmed by 5 bases and the J gene end by 0 bases; junction bases not matched to a gene: 4. CDR1 is SEHNR, CDR2 FQNEAQ, per germline (reference sequence). This CDR3 spans 14 amino acids. CDR3 amino acids: CASSRDSVSYEQYF. The CDR3 DNA follows: TGTGCCAGCAGCAGGGACAGCGTCTCCTACGAGCAGTACTTC.

This clonotype was counted only a few times. The V gene is TRBV12-3 or TRBV12-4, the J gene TRBJ2-7; D gene uncertain. The CDR3 has 11 residues. The V and J ends lost 9 bases and 3 bases respectively, with 9 bases between them. The CDR3 region has the DNA TGTGCCAGGGCCACCCTCTACGAGCAGTACTTC. Encoded protein: CARATLYEQYF.

This clonotype has only a few counts. The chain combines TRBV15 with TRBJ2-2, with D possibly matching TRBD2 (6 bases). The ends were cut back, 6 bases at V and 7 bases at J, with 15 bases in the middle. The CDR3 consists of 14 residues. Germline CDR1 is LNHNV and CDR2 is YYDKDF (reference sequence). CDR3 nucleotides: TGTGCCACCAGTCCGGGACGGAGGGGCGGGGAGCTGTTTTTT. Its protein product is CATSPGRRGGELFF.

The J gene is TRBJ2-3, the V gene TRBV11-2; D possibly corresponds to TRBD1 (6 bases). The V gene lost 1 base and the J gene lost 0 bases, with 11 bases spanning the gap. The CDR3 spans 16 residues. CDR1 is SGHAT and CDR2 is FQNNGV in the germline V gene. The CDR3 nucleotides read TGTGCCAGCAGCTTAGCGCTTCAGGGGAGCACAGATACGCAGTATTTT. Its protein is CASSLALQGSTDTQYF.

This clonotype was seen more than once but under ten times. The chain recombines TRBV7-8 with TRBJ1-2; D ambiguous. CDR3 length equals 14 residues. The V gene's germline CDR1 is SGHVS and CDR2 FQNEAQ. Trimming shortened V by 5 bases and J by 8 bases, and 18 bases separated the two germline ends. The CDR3: CASSDRTSRWGYTF. CDR3 DNA sequence: TGTGCCAGCAGCGATCGGACCTCCCGGTGGGGCTACACCTTC.

This clonotype was recorded a few times. V usage is TRBV29-1 and J usage is TRBJ1-2; D remains ambiguous. CDR3 length equals 11 residues. From germline, CDR1 is SQVTM and CDR2 ANQGSEA. V lost 3 bases and J lost 7, with 9 bases in between. The CDR3 region has the DNA TGCAGCGTTGATGGCACCGGTGGCTACACCTTC. Translating gives CSVDGTGGYTF.